A single TCR beta chain is shown here with its context. What it binds is not known. Via MiXCR, TCRdb re-called the 5' RACE reads, giving one row per CDR3 protein. The sample lists about 540,000 distinct CDR3 sequences; over 20% were seen once. The entry originates in a study of T-cell memory formation after mild COVID-19. Overall study context: Most TCR clusters belonged to a single donor.

Study-level findings and limits: Among contracting clones, CD4+ were mainly CM/EM and CD8+ enriched in EMRA.

This receptor was identified in an adult woman who had mild COVID-19 (a few samples of this study predate the infection). Cell type and time point are not known. Sequenced sample: PBMCs or a T cell subset sorted from them (not recorded which).

The CDR3 spells CAAGGGELFF. The CDR3 DNA is TGTGCCGCAGGAGGGGGGGAGCTGTTTTTT. The V and J genes are TRBV30 and TRBJ2-2, with TRBD2 as a possible D gene (6 bases). This CDR3 is built from 10 residues. Trimming cost V 8 bases and J 8 bases, with 9 bases left between them. Germline CDR1 GTSNPN, CDR2 SVGIG (reference sequence).